These 31 T cell receptor beta chains came from one sample sequenced in a study of CXCR3-negative and CXCR3-positive naive CD8 T cells. Antigens of these TCRs are unknown. Study outcomes and limitations: Hydrophobicity of TRB CDR3s was greater in CXCR3-positive naive cells than in CXCR3-negative naive cells.

TRB cDNA was prepared as libraries by UMI-labeled 5' RACE. TCRdb reanalyzed the 5' RACE reads and collapses them to one entry per CDR3 protein, without DNA. This listing includes some 85,000 distinct CDR3 sequences. The sample consisted of naive CXCR3+ CD8+ T cells from blood. The sample's subset: CD45RO-CCR7+CD27+CD95- naive CD8+ T cells expressing CXCR3 (TNR3+). The receptors derive from a human donor in good health. Some clones in this sample may be carry-over from other donors' samples.

The genes are TRBV3-1 and TRBJ2-5; TCRdb proposes TRBD2, but this gene call is untestable without DNA. The CDR3 length is 14 residues. Germline V gene lookup returns CDR1 LGHDT and CDR2 YNNKEL (reference sequence). CDR3 loop: CASSQTVRQETQYF.

The chain recombines TRBV7-9 with TRBJ2-7. Germline V lookup: CDR1 SEHNR, CDR2 FQNEAQ (reference sequence). The CDR3 is made up of 15 amino acids. The CDR3 sequence is CASSPVGSSGYEQYF.

The rearrangement links TRBV29-1 to TRBJ2-3; the D call of TRBD1 rests on TCRdb alone, since no DNA is present to check it. The CDR3 length is 15 residues. The germline gives CDR1 SQVTM, CDR2 ANQGSEA. This chain's CDR3 is CSVVGTGGFTDTQYF.

The rearrangement joins TRBV20-1 to TRBJ1-2. The CDR3 runs 13 residues. From germline, CDR1 is DFQATT and CDR2 SNEGSKA (reference sequence). This chain's CDR3 is CSAREAANYGYTF.

The chain combines TRBV3-1 with TRBJ1-1; TCRdb calls TRBD1, which cannot be checked without DNA. Germline CDR1 reads LGHDT; CDR2 reads YNNKEL (reference sequence). The CDR3 is made up of 17 amino acids. CDR3: CASSQVGTGEMNTEAFF.

The chain uses TRBV5-4 and TRBJ2-3; TCRdb gives TRBD1 as the D gene, but with no DNA this cannot be confirmed. The CDR3 is 14 amino acids. Germline V gives CDR1 SGHNT, CDR2 YYREEE (reference sequence). The CDR3 protein is CASGIPGQGDTQYF. The full variable domain, in which reference TRBV5-4 and TRBJ2-3 provide the parts outside the CDR3, is ETGVTQSPTHLIKTRGQQVTLRCSSQSGHNTVSWYQQALGQGPQFIFQYYREEENGRGNFPPRFSGLQFPNYSSELNVNALELDDSALYLCASGIPGQGDTQYFGPGTRLTVL.

The chain links TRBV28 to TRBJ2-5; as DNA is missing, the TRBD1 call by TCRdb cannot be tested. CDR3 length equals 17 residues. Germline V gene lookup returns CDR1 MDHEN and CDR2 SYDVKM. The CDR3 reads CASSLRLGRGSQETQYF.

The chain has TRBV5-6 and TRBJ2-7. The germline V gene encodes CDR1 SGHDT and CDR2 YYEEEE. The CDR3 spans 14 residues. The CDR3 reads CASSSTSSSYEQYF.

This chain joins TRBV5-1 and TRBJ1-1. The CDR3 is 14 residues long. Germline V gene sequence: CDR1 SGHRS, CDR2 YFSETQ. The CDR3 is CASSLDRVNTEAFF.

The J gene is TRBJ2-2, the V gene TRBV2; TCRdb calls TRBD1, which cannot be checked without DNA. Per germline, CDR1 SNHLY and CDR2 FYNNEI. This CDR3 region has 14 residues. CDR3 protein: CASSDWGSTGELFF.

The genes are TRBV7-9 and TRBJ1-1. Germline V lookup: CDR1 SEHNR, CDR2 FQNEAQ (reference sequence). The CDR3 spans 14 residues. The CDR3 here is CASSFVQTNTEAFF.

The chain combines TRBV27 with TRBJ2-7. CDR3 length equals 12 residues. Per germline, CDR1 MNHEY and CDR2 SMNVEV (reference sequence). The CDR3 loop reads CASRGGYYEQYF.

CDR3 sequence reads: CASIPAPWSYNEQFF. The rearrangement uses TRBV5-1 and TRBJ2-1; no DNA is available, so the TRBD1 call from TCRdb remains unchecked. The CDR3 is 15 amino acids. CDR1 SGHRS and CDR2 YFSETQ come from the germline V gene.

This chain connects TRBV2 to TRBJ2-1; the D call from TCRdb, TRBD1, cannot be confirmed without DNA. Germline V gene data show CDR1 as SNHLY and CDR2 as FYNNEI. The CDR3 length is 14 residues. CDR3 amino acids: CASSATGQWGEQFF.

This sequence joins TRBV11-2 and TRBJ2-7. Germline V CDR1 and CDR2: SGHAT, FQNNGV. The CDR3 has 13 amino acids. The CDR3 spells CASSLGDYYEQYF.

The rearrangement joins TRBV6-5 to TRBJ2-2; TCRdb's D gene call, TRBD2, goes unchecked for lack of DNA. Germline V gene sequence: CDR1 MNHEY, CDR2 SVGAGI. This CDR3 comprises 14 residues. The CDR3 sequence is CASRVAGRTGELFF.

V usage is TRBV7-9 and J usage is TRBJ2-7; TCRdb returns TRBD1, unconfirmable since there is no DNA. CDR3 length: 14 residues. Germline assignment: CDR1 SEHNR and CDR2 FQNEAQ (reference sequence). The CDR3 loop is CASSSPDRAHEQYF.

The gene calls are TRBV5-1 and TRBJ1-1. Germline-derived CDR1 and CDR2 are SGHRS and YFSETQ. The CDR3 has 14 amino acids. Here the CDR3 reads CASSLEGMATEAFF.

The rearrangement joins TRBV7-6 to TRBJ2-7; with no DNA, the TCRdb D assignment of TRBD1 cannot be verified. This CDR3 comprises 14 residues. Germline V gene sequence: CDR1 SGHVS, CDR2 FNYEAQ. CDR3 loop: CASSLRDSHYEQYF.

The J gene is TRBJ2-7, the V gene TRBV4-1; the D call from TCRdb, TRBD1, cannot be confirmed without DNA. CDR1 and CDR2 from the germline V gene are MGHRA and YSYEKL. The CDR3 contains 14 residues. Here the CDR3 reads CASSPGTGSYEQYF.

This sequence joins TRBV28 and TRBJ2-7; TCRdb names TRBD2, which stays unverified in the absence of DNA. Germline CDR1 is MDHEN and CDR2 is SYDVKM. The CDR3 sequence is 13 residues long. The CDR3 region is CASSSRDFHEQYF.

The chain has TRBV5-1 and TRBJ2-3; the TCRdb call, TRBD1, lacks DNA for checking. This CDR3 contains 14 residues. The germline V gene has CDR1 SGHRS and CDR2 YFSETQ. The CDR3 sequence: CASNSGGRTDTQYF.

The CDR3 region is CASICGASYNEQFF. The gene calls are TRBV3-1 and TRBJ2-1; TCRdb's D gene call, TRBD1, goes unchecked for lack of DNA. Germline V gene lookup returns CDR1 LGHDT and CDR2 YNNKEL (reference sequence). CDR3 length: 14 residues.

The rearrangement links TRBV2 to TRBJ2-1; TCRdb selects TRBD1, and the lack of DNA leaves this call unchecked. The CDR3 loop spans 14 amino acids. Germline V lookup: CDR1 SNHLY, CDR2 FYNNEI. CDR3 amino acids: CASKALSGHNEQFF.

The V call is TRBV4-3, the J call TRBJ2-7. From germline, CDR1 is LGHNA and CDR2 YSLEER. The CDR3 runs to 14 residues. CDR3 region: CASSQEDSGYEQYF.

The chain recombines TRBV28 with TRBJ2-2; TCRdb lists TRBD1, though no DNA is available to test this call. This CDR3 has 15 amino acids. CDR1 is MDHEN and CDR2 is SYDVKM in the germline V gene. The CDR3 loop is CASSLWQGVAGELFF.

The chain recombines TRBV4-2 with TRBJ1-1; lacking DNA, the TRBD1 call made by TCRdb goes unchecked. Germline V CDR1 and CDR2: LGHNA, YNFKEQ. The CDR3 has 15 amino acids. CDR3: CASSQTGTANTEAFF.

The J gene is TRBJ2-3, the V gene TRBV6-5; there is no DNA to check the TCRdb D call of TRBD2. In germline, CDR1 is MNHEY, CDR2 SVGAGI. This CDR3 contains 20 residues. The CDR3 protein is CASSYSKFTSGSLTTDTQYF.

The V gene is TRBV9, the J gene TRBJ2-6; TCRdb's D gene call, TRBD1, goes unchecked for lack of DNA. CDR1 and CDR2 from the germline V gene are SGDLS and YYNGEE. CDR3 size: 15 residues. The CDR3: CASSARGSGANVLTF.

The chain uses TRBV29-1 and TRBJ1-3. CDR3 size: 13 residues. Per germline, CDR1 SQVTM and CDR2 ANQGSEA. CDR3 loop: CSVGVEPGNTIYF.

The chain employs TRBV6-4 and TRBJ2-1. Germline CDR1 MRHNA, CDR2 SNTAGT. CDR3 length: 12 residues. CDR3 loop: CASSDSNFEQFF.